The TCR beta chain under discussion was sequenced for a study of blood T cell repertoires in COVID-19 (dated by TCRdb to 2019 to 2021). With regard to the full study: Samples covering the acute and convalescent phases of COVID-19 were provided by collaborators in the United States, Italy and Spain. The prospective study material was composed of cDNA or gDNA derived from T cells, B-cell-depleted T cells, or PBMCs. The dataset comprised deeply sampled blood TCRbeta repertoires from subjects exposed to, actively infected with, or recovered from COVID-19. A freely available public database, intended as a resource for researchers studying the immune response to SARS-CoV-2, is where the repertoires were released. Samples were obtained from the ongoing ImmuneRACE study (first 160 participants) and from 1,254 subjects provided by 6 global collaborators. Nearly every sample came with metadata listing a de-identified subject ID, COVID-19 status, age in years and sex. Where HLA class I and class II types were available, the types were taken from metadata supplied by the sample provider, not from assay-based typing. The investigation overall reported the following: The amount of clinical and demographic metadata varied by source and participant and was provided uncurated.

The collaborating institutions used their own protocols to collect whole blood in K2EDTA tubes. For TCRbeta analysis, collaborators shipped samples as frozen whole blood, isolated PBMCs, or DNA extracted from either of those sample types. The immunoSEQ Assay, a bias-controlled multiplex PCR, was used to amplify TCRbeta CDR3 regions from genomic DNA. In the original analysis: The number of nucleated cells in each sample was estimated from the amplification of reference gene primers within the assay. To quantify the absolute abundance of each unique TCRbeta CDR3 rearrangement, sequence reads were collapsed and filtered. For each sample, productive Simpson clonality was calculated by taking the square root of Simpson's diversity index across productive rearrangements. The immuneACCESS repertoire file appears here via TCRdb, limited to in-frame rearrangements. These files lack a portion of the clones; in checked studies, under half of the deficit traces to unresolved V genes, and the cause of the others is not known. V and J calls and clone size come straight from that table; D and trimming were deduced from the DNA. For this sample the table gives approximately 300,000 clones, of which around 86% were detected only once. Of the sample, 1.5% to 2% falls within the top ten clones.

CDR1 and CDR2 are drawn from the germline V gene: MDHEN, SYDVKM. The cysteine opens and the phenylalanine closes a CDR3 of 17 amino acids. Only the CDR3 part of the read is kept: 51 bases, read in frame from the first base. V and J are trimmed by 2 bases and 7 bases, and the gene matches miss 15 bases of the junction. Remarks on this clone: Its recognized antigen is unknown. No qualities accompany the bases; no much larger clone lies one base away.

The receptor chain draws on TRBV28 and TRBJ1-2, and TRBD1 matches 8 of the central bases. The sequenced sample was peripheral blood. This clonotype was sampled from a woman aged 45-60 years with acute or convalescent COVID-19. The DNA is TGTGCCAGCAGTTTAGTTTTTGGACCGCAGGGGGCCGGTGGCTACACCTTC. This sequence encodes CASSLVFGPQGAGGYTF.